The 32 T cell receptor beta chains presented below share a single source sample, sequenced in a study of blood T cell repertoires in COVID-19. Some clones are missing from TCRdb's copy, which holds only in-frame ones; the method was immunoSEQ multiplex PCR. The sample consists of 200,000 to 300,000 clones, about nine tenths of them appearing once. Material for sequencing was peripheral blood. Source of these receptors: a person between 18 and 30 years old with COVID-19, enrolled during active disease.

The gene calls are TRBV7-9 and TRBJ1-1; 9 positions agree with TRBD1. V shed 4 bases, J shed 1 base, and the junction held 10 bases outside the gene matches. There are 17 residues in the CDR3. CDR1 SEHNR and CDR2 FQNEAQ come from the germline V gene (reference sequence). CDR3 region: CASSSLLTGGKNTEAFF. The CDR3 DNA is TGTGCCAGCAGCTCCCTACTGACAGGGGGAAAGAACACTGAAGCTTTCTTT. The entire variable domain, with the rest obtained from reference TRBV7-9 and TRBJ1-1, is as follows: DTGVSQNPRHKITKRGQNVTFRCDPISEHNRLYWYRQTLGQGPEFLTYFQNEAQLEKSRLLSDRFSAERPKGSFSTLEIQRTEQGDSAMYLCASSSLLTGGKNTEAFFGQGTRLTVV.

This chain joins TRBV5-4 and TRBJ2-3, with 7 bases that match TRBD2. CDR3 length: 16 residues. With V trimmed by 1 base and J by 4 bases, 9 bases remained unmatched. Germline assignment: CDR1 SGHNT and CDR2 YYREEE (reference sequence). CDR3 sequence reads: CASSLREGGPSDTQYF. CDR3 coding DNA: TGTGCCAGCAGCTTGAGGGAGGGAGGGCCATCAGATACGCAGTATTTT.

The chain recombines TRBV6-5 with TRBJ1-2, with D possibly matching TRBD1 (5 bases). Trimming shortened V by 3 bases and J by 7 bases, and 15 bases separated the two germline ends. Germline CDR1 and CDR2: MNHEY and SVGAGI. The CDR3 runs to 14 residues. The CDR3 reads CASSYGRGSFGYTF. The CDR3, as DNA: TGTGCCAGCAGTTATGGGCGGGGGAGTTTTGGCTACACCTTC.

V gene TRBV5-1 combines with J gene TRBJ2-5, with D possibly TRBD1 on 5 matching bases. This CDR3 is built from 16 residues. Germline-derived CDR1 and CDR2 are SGHRS and YFSETQ. V was trimmed by 4 bases and J by 2 bases, leaving 18 bases between them. The CDR3 DNA sequence: TGCGCCAGCAGCGTAAGCCCAGGGATATCTCAAGAGACCCAGTACTTC. Translating gives CASSVSPGISQETQYF.

The table lists this clone with a few counts. The chain is built from TRBV7-2 and TRBJ2-7, with TRBD2 matching 12 bases. Germline trimming cut 5 bases from V and 4 bases from J; bases unmatched to any gene: 6. The CDR3 is made up of 15 amino acids. Germline loops: CDR1 SGHTA, CDR2 FQGNSA. This chain's CDR3 is CASSSGLAGLYEQYF. CDR3 in DNA: TGTGCCAGCAGCAGCGGACTAGCGGGATTATACGAGCAGTACTTC.

The rearrangement joins TRBV18 to TRBJ2-5; tentative D call: TRBD1 (6 bases). Trimming removed 6 bases from V and 5 bases from J, with 19 bases in between. Germline CDR1 reads KGHSH; CDR2 reads LQKENI. This CDR3 spans 15 amino acids. In DNA form, the CDR3 reads TGTGCCAGCTCCGCTCCCCCGGGACATGCGGAGACCCAGTACTTC. As protein: CASSAPPGHAETQYF.

The DNA of the CDR3 is TGCAGCGTTGAAGGGGTCGAACAGTTTAACTATGGCTACACCTTC. Its protein product is CSVEGVEQFNYGYTF. The chain links TRBV29-1 to TRBJ1-2; D not certain. The V gene's germline CDR1 is SQVTM and CDR2 ANQGSEA. This CDR3 is built from 15 residues. V lost 1 base and J 1 base, leaving 13 bases between the germline ends.

The chain recombines TRBV19 with TRBJ2-2, with TRBD1 as a possible D gene (5 bases). This CDR3 spans 13 amino acids. Germline assignment: CDR1 LNHDA and CDR2 SQIVND (reference sequence). Between the trimmed V and J ends, which lost 1 base and 6 bases, there was a span of 6 bases. CDR3 residues: CASSIGGAGELFF. The CDR3 nucleotides are TGTGCCAGTAGTATAGGGGGCGCCGGGGAGCTGTTTTTT.

This chain joins TRBV6-5 and TRBJ2-3, with 7 bases that match TRBD1. With 2 bases clipped from V and 4 bases from J, the junction kept 9 bases outside the gene matches. The CDR3 is 16 amino acids. Germline values: CDR1 MNHEY, CDR2 SVGAGI. The CDR3 nucleotides are TGTGCCAGCAGTTACCCTACGGAAGGGGGCCCAGATACGCAGTATTTT. Its translation is CASSYPTEGGPDTQYF.

V and J are TRBV19 and TRBJ2-7; D is undetermined. The CDR3 has 15 residues. Trimming stripped 5 bases from V and 3 bases from J, with 17 bases between. Per the germline V gene, CDR1 is LNHDA and CDR2 is SQIVND (reference sequence). CDR3: CASSLGQGALYEQYF. As DNA, the CDR3 is TGTGCCAGTAGTCTGGGTCAAGGAGCCCTCTACGAGCAGTACTTC.

About this clone: One end of the junction does not line up with germline, which may come from a read error. V gene TRBV27 combines with J gene TRBJ1-5; D remains ambiguous. Germline V lookup: CDR1 MNHEY, CDR2 SMNVEV (reference sequence). The CDR3 is 14 residues long. This CDR3 reads CTSSLSPGPKPQHF. CDR3 nucleotide sequence: TGTACCAGCAGTTTATCCCCAGGCCCGAAGCCCCAGCATTTT.

The rearrangement uses TRBV12-3 or TRBV12-4 and TRBJ2-7; weak D call: TRBD2 (6 bases). V was trimmed by 1 base and J by 2 bases, leaving 6 bases between them. The CDR3 has 13 amino acids. The CDR3 loop reads CASSLGGTYEQYF. In DNA form, the CDR3 reads TGTGCCAGCAGTTTAGGCGGGACCTACGAGCAGTACTTC.

In this sample, this clone turned up once. This chain links TRBV6-6 with TRBJ1-4; 8 nucleotides agree with TRBD1. Trimming cost V 2 bases and J 12 bases; bases outside gene matches: 8. The CDR3 covers 14 residues. The germline CDR1 and CDR2 sequences are MNHNY and SVGAGI (reference sequence). The CDR3 loop reads CASSYPQGVSELFF. In nucleotides, the CDR3 is TGTGCCAGCAGTTACCCACAGGGGGTCTCAGAACTGTTTTTT.

CDR3 in DNA: TGTGCCAGCTCACCACCTGGGGCCGGTGGAAACACCATATATTTT. Translating gives CASSPPGAGGNTIYF. The genes are TRBV18 and TRBJ1-3; D is perhaps TRBD1 (5 bases). Looked up from germline, CDR1 is KGHSH and CDR2 is LQKENI. Trimming stripped 0 bases from V and 3 bases from J, with 9 bases between. The CDR3 totals 15 residues.

The V call is TRBV7-9, the J call TRBJ2-2; 7 bases line up with TRBD2. CDR1 is SEHNR and CDR2 is FQNEAQ in the germline V gene (reference sequence). The CDR3 loop spans 16 amino acids. Trimming removed 3 bases from V and 6 bases from J; junction bases left unmatched: 10. In DNA, the CDR3 is TGTGCCAGCAGCTTTGACGCGACTAGCAGGTCCGGGGAGCTGTTTTTT. It codes for CASSFDATSRSGELFF.

As DNA, the CDR3 is TGTGCCAGCAGCTTGGCCGGACTAGCGGGGAACCACAAACAGTACGAGCAGTACTTC. It is translated as CASSLAGLAGNHKQYEQYF. V usage is TRBV5-4 and J usage is TRBJ2-7; TRBD2 matches at 12 bases. The V gene end was trimmed by 0 bases and the J gene end by 4 bases; junction bases not matched to a gene: 14. CDR1 is SGHNT, CDR2 YYREEE, per germline (reference sequence). This CDR3 is built from 19 residues.

J is TRBJ2-5 and V is TRBV7-2; TRBD1 is a possible D gene (6 bases). V was cut by 0 bases and J by 4 bases, with 12 bases left in between. The length of the CDR3 is 15 residues. Germline-derived CDR1 and CDR2 are SGHTA and FQGNSA. CDR3 coding DNA: TGTGCCAGCAGCTTAGCACCGGGACATCTAGAGACCCAGTACTTC. It is translated as CASSLAPGHLETQYF.

The chain is built from TRBV2 and TRBJ2-7, with 10 positions matching TRBD1. This CDR3 has 14 residues. V lost 5 bases, J lost 3 bases, and 4 bases stayed unmatched. Germline V gives CDR1 SNHLY, CDR2 FYNNEI. CDR3 region: CASSIGTGVYEQYF. The CDR3 coding sequence is TGTGCCAGCAGTATCGGGACAGGGGTCTACGAGCAGTACTTC.

V usage is TRBV11-3 and J usage is TRBJ2-5; weak D call: TRBD1 (6 bases). The CDR3 spans 13 residues. The V gene's germline CDR1 is SGHNT and CDR2 YENEEA. Trimming took off 4 bases at V and 4 bases at J, with 10 bases between the two ends. CDR3: CASSSRGAETQYF. The CDR3 DNA reads as TGTGCCAGCAGCTCCAGGGGTGCAGAGACCCAGTACTTC.

A single count supports this clone. The chain recombines TRBV5-1 with TRBJ1-1; TRBD1 might be the D (5 bases). The germline V and J ends were trimmed by 5 bases and 1 base, with 9 bases remaining between them. The V gene's germline CDR1 is SGHRS and CDR2 YFSETQ. This CDR3 is 13 amino acids long. The chain's CDR3 is CASRWQGNTEAFF. The CDR3 nucleotides read TGCGCCAGCAGATGGCAGGGGAACACTGAAGCTTTCTTT.

This clone was detected only a few times. The chain joins TRBV7-8 to TRBJ2-4; a weak D match, TRBD2 (6 bases). V was pared by 6 bases and J by 0 bases, with 18 bases between. CDR1 and CDR2 (germline): SGHVS, FQNEAQ. CDR3 size: 17 residues. The CDR3 sequence is CASRPGVGPGAKNIQYF. The CDR3 DNA reads as TGTGCCAGCAGGCCGGGGGTTGGGCCCGGAGCCAAAAACATTCAGTACTTC.

This sequence joins TRBV6-5 and TRBJ1-2; D may be TRBD1 (5 bases). The CDR3 has 13 amino acids. Trimming took off 4 bases at V and 2 bases at J, with 8 bases between the two ends. The germline V gene encodes CDR1 MNHEY and CDR2 SVGAGI. This CDR3 is CASSFGGNYGYTF. The CDR3 coding sequence is TGTGCCAGCAGTTTCGGGGGGAACTATGGCTACACCTTC.

In this sample, this clone turned up once. The rearrangement links TRBV4-1 to TRBJ2-1; D remains unclear. Germline CDR1 and CDR2: MGHRA and YSYEKL. The CDR3 spans 15 residues. Trimming removed 0 bases at V and 4 bases at J, with 10 bases between. The CDR3 DNA is TGCGCCAGCAGCCAAGATAAACAATCGTACAATGAGCAGTTCTTC. It translates to CASSQDKQSYNEQFF.

This chain's CDR3 is CASSLSGVVNEQFF. CDR3 nucleotides: TGCGCCAGCAGCTTATCGGGAGTGGTCAATGAGCAGTTCTTC. This chain uses TRBV5-1 with TRBJ2-1; TRBD2 is a possible D gene (6 bases). The CDR3 has 14 residues. Trimming took 2 bases from V and 6 from J, leaving 12 bases between them. Germline lookup yields CDR1 SGHRS and CDR2 YFSETQ.

V is TRBV19 and J is TRBJ2-1; a possible D gene is TRBD2 (5 bases). Germline CDR1 and CDR2: LNHDA and SQIVND (reference sequence). The CDR3 sequence is 13 residues long. The germline V and J ends were trimmed by 5 bases and 9 bases, with 14 bases remaining between them. The DNA for the CDR3 is TGTGCCAGTAGTTGGCTAGCTGCTGGTGAGCAGTTCTTC. Its translation: CASSWLAAGEQFF.

This clone was seen a handful of times. V gene TRBV5-4 combines with J gene TRBJ1-2; 8 bases are shared with TRBD1. The CDR3 has 14 residues. Germline V gene sequence: CDR1 SGHNT, CDR2 YYREEE (reference sequence). V shed 4 bases, J shed 4 bases, and the junction held 6 bases outside the gene matches. The CDR3 here is CASSGLGQGYGYTF. CDR3 in DNA: TGTGCCAGCAGCGGCCTAGGACAGGGCTATGGCTACACCTTC. Together with reference TRBV5-4 and TRBJ1-2, the CDR3 gives the full variable domain: ETGVTQSPTHLIKTRGQQVTLRCSSQSGHNTVSWYQQALGQGPQFIFQYYREEENGRGNFPPRFSGLQFPNYSSELNVNALELDDSALYLCASSGLGQGYGYTFGSGTRLTVV.

The V call is TRBV6-5, the J call TRBJ1-1; D might be TRBD1 (6 bases). The germline CDR1 and CDR2 sequences are MNHEY and SVGAGI. Trimming removed 2 bases at V and 5 bases at J, with 9 bases between. This CDR3 is built from 13 residues. The CDR3 protein is CASSYPGVTEAFF. The CDR3 coding sequence is TGTGCCAGCAGTTACCCAGGGGTGACTGAAGCTTTCTTT.

The V gene is TRBV4-3, the J gene TRBJ1-2; 8 bases are a match to TRBD1. The CDR3 runs 14 residues. V trimming: 1 base; J trimming: 4 bases; junction bases outside the gene matches: 2. In germline, CDR1 is LGHNA, CDR2 YSLEER. The DNA for the CDR3 is TGCGCCAGCAGCCAAGGAACAGGGGGCTATGGCTACACCTTC. Amino acids: CASSQGTGGYGYTF.

The rearrangement uses TRBV3-1 (or the pseudogene TRBV3-2) and TRBJ1-3, with 7 bases aligning to TRBD1. The CDR3 covers 14 residues. Trimming removed 3 bases from V and 3 bases from J; junction bases left unmatched: 2. Germline assignment: CDR1 LGHDT and CDR2 YNNKEL (reference sequence). The CDR3 is CASSQRQGGNTIYF. CDR3 sequence (DNA): TGTGCCAGCAGCCAGAGACAGGGTGGAAACACCATATATTTT.

The gene calls are TRBV7-8 and TRBJ2-1; 14 bases line up with TRBD2. Trimming took 5 bases from V and 7 from J; bases not matched to a gene: 10. CDR1 and CDR2 from the germline V gene are SGHVS and FQNEAQ. This CDR3 region has 17 residues. CDR3 in DNA: TGTGCCAGCAGCCCGACTAGGACTAGCGGGAGGATGAATGAGCAGTTCTTC. It yields the protein CASSPTRTSGRMNEQFF.

This clone was seen only once. The chain employs TRBV30 and TRBJ1-5; D remains unclear. From germline, CDR1 is GTSNPN and CDR2 SVGIG (reference sequence). The V end lost 3 bases, the J end lost 2 bases, and 11 bases lay between the germline ends. The CDR3 length is 14 residues. The CDR3 sequence: CAWSAGRGNQPQHF. As DNA, the CDR3 is TGTGCCTGGAGCGCGGGAAGGGGCAATCAGCCCCAGCATTTT.

V and J are TRBV19 and TRBJ2-1; 7 bases match TRBD1. Germline values: CDR1 LNHDA, CDR2 SQIVND (reference sequence). The CDR3 contains 18 residues. Trimming took 4 bases from V and 0 from J; bases not matched to a gene: 12. DNA of the CDR3: TGTGCCAGTAGTAGGGGACAGCTTGGATTTACCTCCTACAATGAGCAGTTCTTC. Its translation is CASSRGQLGFTSYNEQFF.